This entry lists 27 T cell receptor beta chains sequenced from one sample in a study of blood T cells in healthy people across ages. Through a sample-barcoded 5' primer and a J-beta primer mix, a second PCR was run for about 7 to 12 cycles. TCRdb independently ran MiXCR on the 5' RACE reads; one entry per CDR3 protein. The repertoire holds about 630,000 distinct CDR3 sequences, with over 20% as singletons. The sequencing sample was made of blood. The receptor set was obtained from a man aged 70 or older in good health.

This clonotype showed up just a few times. The V call is TRBV2, the J call TRBJ2-3; D perhaps matches TRBD2 (5 bases). Trimming stripped 2 bases from V and 5 bases from J, with 11 bases between. Germline CDR1 is SNHLY and CDR2 is FYNNEI. CDR3 length equals 14 residues. The CDR3 sequence is CASSESASGDTQYF. In nucleotides, the CDR3 is TGTGCCAGCAGTGAAAGCGCAAGCGGAGATACGCAGTATTTT.

This clonotype has only a few counts. The DNA for the CDR3 is TGCGCCAGCAGCCCGGAAGGCGGCTACGAGCAGTACTTC. Translating gives CASSPEGGYEQYF. This rearrangement joins TRBV5-1 to TRBJ2-5; D call uncertain. Judging by the DNA end, TRBJ2-7 fits better; the J call may be wrong. CDR1 SGHRS and CDR2 YFSETQ come from the germline V gene. The CDR3 has 13 residues.

This clonotype has only a few counts. V usage is TRBV7-9 and J usage is TRBJ2-5; unclear D gene. Trimming took 5 bases from V and 0 from J, leaving 10 bases between them. Germline assignment: CDR1 SEHNR and CDR2 FQNEAQ (reference sequence). The CDR3 is 14 residues long. The CDR3 sequence: CASSLYTDQETQYF. CDR3 coding DNA: TGTGCCAGCAGCCTCTATACGGACCAAGAGACCCAGTACTTC.

The CDR3 DNA follows: TGTGCCAGCAGTCAAGGGCGGGTAGCTAGCGGGAGGCTGAACGAGCAGTACTTC. This translates into CASSQGRVASGRLNEQYF. The chain links TRBV27 to TRBJ2-7; TRBD2 agrees at 11 bases. This CDR3 region has 18 residues. Germline V gene data show CDR1 as MNHEY and CDR2 as SMNVEV (reference sequence). Trimming took 5 bases from V and 5 from J; bases not matched to a gene: 17.

The gene calls are TRBV27 and TRBJ2-3, with no clear D. Trimming cost V 1 base and J 1 base, with 9 bases left between them. In germline, CDR1 is MNHEY, CDR2 SMNVEV (reference sequence). This CDR3 contains 15 residues. CDR3 nucleotides: TGTGCCAGCAGTTTATGGTCCCTTGGCACAGATACGCAGTATTTT. It translates to CASSLWSLGTDTQYF.

The chain combines TRBV9 with TRBJ2-3; 7 bases map to TRBD1. Germline loops: CDR1 SGDLS, CDR2 YYNGEE. The CDR3 runs to 15 residues. The J segment lost 4 bases and the V segment lost 2 bases, leaving 7 bases of the junction unmatched. CDR3 protein: CASSVGNTGADTQYF. In DNA, the CDR3 is TGTGCCAGCAGCGTCGGAAATACAGGGGCAGATACGCAGTATTTT.

This clonotype has only a few counts. The chain carries TRBV7-3 and TRBJ1-5; no reliable D call. This CDR3 is 21 amino acids long. Germline assignment: CDR1 SGHTA and CDR2 FQGTGA. V gave up 5 bases and J gave up 0 bases, with 29 bases separating them. The CDR3 DNA reads as TGTGCCAGCAGCGGCTCGACGTGGGAGAGGTCCCTCAAATATAGCAATCAGCCCCAGCATTTT. Translation: CASSGSTWERSLKYSNQPQHF.

The chain links TRBV29-1 to TRBJ2-7, with D uncertain. CDR3 length: 13 residues. V dropped 4 bases and J dropped 4 bases, with 14 bases sitting between them. The V gene's germline CDR1 is SQVTM and CDR2 ANQGSEA. The CDR3 here is CSVAGEGRYEQYF. The CDR3 DNA reads TGCAGCGTTGCTGGAGAAGGTCGGTACGAGCAGTACTTC.

V gene TRBV7-9 combines with J gene TRBJ1-6, with D possibly being TRBD1 (5 bases). The germline CDR1 and CDR2 sequences are SEHNR and FQNEAQ (reference sequence). The CDR3 is 14 amino acids. The V end was cut by 5 bases, the J end by 6 bases, with 11 bases between. The CDR3 DNA sequence: TGTGCCAGCAGCCAGGGAGGTCCTAATTCACCCCTCCACTTT. Its translation is CASSQGGPNSPLHF.

This sequence joins TRBV20-1 and TRBJ2-5; TRBD2 might be the D (5 bases). The J call may be incorrect, as the DNA end agrees better with TRBJ2-7. The CDR3 is made up of 14 amino acids. CDR1 and CDR2 from the germline V gene are DFQATT and SNEGSKA (reference sequence). The CDR3 loop reads CSARDHRGWYEQYF. The CDR3 nucleotides are TGCAGTGCTAGAGATCATCGGGGTTGGTACGAGCAGTACTTC.

This clonotype was counted only a few times. Germline and junction disagree at one end, which may indicate a read error. This chain connects TRBV9 to TRBJ2-2, with D maybe TRBD2 (6 bases). The CDR3 has 13 residues. In germline, CDR1 is SGDLS, CDR2 YYNGEE. The CDR3 region has the DNA TGTGCCAGCAGCGTAGAGAATGGCGGGGAGCTGCTTTTT. Amino acids: CASSVENGGELLF.

CDR3 residues: CASSILAGKFDNEQFF. CDR3 coding DNA: TGTGCCAGCAGCATCCTAGCGGGCAAGTTCGACAATGAGCAGTTCTTC. The rearrangement uses TRBV7-6 and TRBJ2-1; 8 bases agree with TRBD2. The germline V gene encodes CDR1 SGHVS and CDR2 FNYEAQ. Losses at the gene ends were 5 bases for V and 5 bases for J; bases not matched to a gene: 11. The CDR3 is 16 amino acids. Combining the CDR3 with reference TRBV7-6 and TRBJ2-1 gives the whole variable domain GAGVSQSPRYKVTKRGQDVALRCDPISGHVSLYWYRQALGQGPEFLTYFNYEAQQDKSGLPNDRFSAERPEGSISTLTIQRTEQRDSAMYRCASSILAGKFDNEQFFGPGTRLTVL.

The V call is TRBV19, the J call TRBJ1-2; D is ambiguous. Germline values: CDR1 LNHDA, CDR2 SQIVND (reference sequence). This CDR3 spans 16 amino acids. Trimming cost V 7 bases and J 8 bases, with 26 bases left between them. Here the CDR3 reads CASTSSVGGLLGGYTF. In DNA form, the CDR3 reads TGTGCCAGTACCTCATCAGTTGGTGGCCTTCTTGGGGGCTACACCTTC. Looking up the rest from reference TRBV19 and TRBJ1-2 gives the full variable domain: DGGITQSPKYLFRKEGQNVTLSCEQNLNHDAMYWYRQDPGQGLRLIYYSQIVNDFQKGDIAEGYSVSREKKESFPLTVTSAQKNPTAFYLCASTSSVGGLLGGYTFGSGTRLTVV.

This chain joins TRBV20-1 and TRBJ1-2, with a tentative D call TRBD1 (6 bases). Germline lookup yields CDR1 DFQATT and CDR2 SNEGSKA (reference sequence). This CDR3 has 13 amino acids. Trimming stripped 1 base from V and 6 bases from J, with 12 bases between. The CDR3 DNA reads TGCAGTGCTAGAGCAGGGGCAGTCAATGGCTACACCTTC. This translates into CSARAGAVNGYTF.

This clonotype was seen more than once but under ten times. The CDR3 region is CASTLGLAGVNEQFF. In DNA, the CDR3 is TGTGCCAGCACCTTGGGACTAGCGGGAGTCAATGAGCAGTTCTTC. This chain uses TRBV3-1 with TRBJ2-5; 14 bases agree with TRBD2. The J call may be in error: the DNA end matches TRBJ2-1 better. CDR3 length: 15 amino acids. CDR1 and CDR2 from the germline V gene are LGHDT and YNNKEL (reference sequence).

This chain connects TRBV4-1 to TRBJ1-6; D unresolved. Trimming pared 2 bases from V and 7 bases from J, leaving 15 bases between. CDR1 and CDR2 (germline): MGHRA, YSYEKL. This CDR3 spans 16 amino acids. CDR3 protein: CASSQTWTKKNSPLHF. The CDR3 bases are TGCGCCAGCAGCCAAACTTGGACGAAAAAAAATTCACCCCTCCACTTT.

In DNA, the CDR3 is TGTGCCAGTAGTAATCTACCGGGACAGGGTAGCGACGAGCAGTACTTC. Protein product: CASSNLPGQGSDEQYF. The rearrangement joins TRBV19 to TRBJ2-7; the match to TRBD1 covers 9 bases. CDR1 and CDR2 from the germline V gene are LNHDA and SQIVND (reference sequence). V lost 4 bases and J lost 5; bases outside the gene matches: 12. The CDR3 consists of 16 residues.

The rearrangement joins TRBV20-1 to TRBJ2-2; TRBD1 agrees at 8 bases. The V gene end was trimmed by 5 bases and the J gene end by 5 bases; junction bases not matched to a gene: 7. Germline V gene lookup returns CDR1 DFQATT and CDR2 SNEGSKA (reference sequence). The CDR3 covers 14 residues. CDR3 sequence (DNA): TGCAGTGCTCCACAACAGGGGGTGACCGGGGAGCTGTTTTTT. The encoded protein is CSAPQQGVTGELFF.

The V gene is TRBV7-8, the J gene TRBJ2-2; D is perhaps TRBD1 (5 bases). V lost 5 bases and J lost 3, with 10 bases in between. The CDR3 length is 14 residues. CDR1 is SGHVS, CDR2 FQNEAQ, per germline. CDR3 residues: CASSPREDTGELFF. The DNA for the CDR3 is TGTGCCAGCAGCCCCAGGGAAGACACCGGGGAGCTGTTTTTT.

The rearrangement links TRBV19 to TRBJ2-5; unclear D gene. From germline, CDR1 is LNHDA and CDR2 SQIVND (reference sequence). This CDR3 contains 14 residues. V was shortened by 6 bases and J by 5 bases, with 16 bases between the two germline ends. The CDR3 reads CASRTTSSSETQYF. CDR3 in DNA: TGTGCCAGTAGGACCACATCGAGTTCGGAGACCCAGTACTTC.

This clonotype was seen at least ten times. This chain uses TRBV20-1 with TRBJ1-1; no firm D call. Germline V gene lookup returns CDR1 DFQATT and CDR2 SNEGSKA (reference sequence). Trimming shortened V by 3 bases and J by 1 base, and 6 bases separated the two germline ends. The CDR3 has 12 amino acids. The CDR3 loop is CSARGSNTEAFF. In DNA form, the CDR3 reads TGCAGTGCTAGGGGATCGAACACTGAAGCTTTCTTT.

The V call is TRBV20-1, the J call TRBJ1-6; a possible D gene is TRBD1 (6 bases). V lost 2 bases, J lost 6 bases, and 11 bases lay in between. This CDR3 is 14 amino acids long. Germline values: CDR1 DFQATT, CDR2 SNEGSKA (reference sequence). CDR3 sequence: CSARLTGSNSPLHF. DNA of the CDR3: TGCAGTGCTAGACTTACAGGGAGTAATTCACCCCTCCACTTT.

DNA of the CDR3: TGTGCCAGCAGCCAAGATCTGAGGCTAGCGGGATTAGCCGGGGAGACCCAGTACTTC. Its protein product is CASSQDLRLAGLAGETQYF. This chain connects TRBV3-1 to TRBJ2-5; 9 bases match TRBD2. The CDR3 is made up of 19 amino acids. Germline V gene lookup returns CDR1 LGHDT and CDR2 YNNKEL (reference sequence). V lost 0 bases, J lost 5 bases, and 16 bases stayed unmatched.

This chain joins TRBV28 and TRBJ2-2, with D hard to call. CDR3 size: 10 residues. Trimming removed 6 bases from V and 9 bases from J, with 5 bases in between. Germline values: CDR1 MDHEN, CDR2 SYDVKM. CDR3 DNA sequence: TGTGCCAGCAGCCGCCGGGAGCTGTTTTTT. It encodes CASSRRELFF.

In nucleotides, the CDR3 is TGTGCCAGCAGTTACGTCGGCCTCTACAATGAGCAGTTCTTC. It encodes CASSYVGLYNEQFF. This chain joins TRBV6-5 and TRBJ2-1; no clear D gene. CDR3 size: 14 residues. Deletions cut 2 bases from V and 3 bases from J, with 8 bases between. CDR1 MNHEY and CDR2 SVGAGI come from the germline V gene.

CDR3 nucleotide sequence: TGTGCCAGCAGTTTCGGGGGTGAGGTAAAAGAGACCCAGTACTTC. Its translation is CASSFGGEVKETQYF. The chain is built from TRBV12-3 or TRBV12-4 and TRBJ2-5; TRBD2 is a possible D gene (6 bases). V lost 3 bases, J lost 3 bases, and 14 bases lay in between. The CDR3 is 15 residues long.

Comment on this clonotype: At one boundary the junction diverges from the germline segment, which might be a read error. V and J are TRBV10-3 and TRBJ1-2; maybe TRBD1 (5 bases). Germline V lookup: CDR1 ENHRY, CDR2 SYGVKD. The CDR3 has 12 amino acids. CDR3 loop: CAISDMGPPRYF. The DNA of the CDR3 is TGTGCCATCAGTGATATGGGGCCCCCCAGATACTTC.